This TCR beta chain stems from a study of blood T cells in healthy people across ages (dated by TCRdb to between 2015 and 2017). Context from the whole study: Template switching captured roughly one uniquely barcoded TCR beta cDNA molecule per two T cells in model experiments. The study measured age-related changes in TCR beta repertoire diversity using deep sequencing normalized with unique cDNA molecular identifiers. The donors were split into four age groups: young (average about 15 years), middle-aged (around 40), aged (approximately 59) and long-lived (approximately 80). To avoid experimental bias, donors of different ages were randomly spread across the sequencing lanes. For two donors (one aged 18 to 29 and one aged 80 or older), the study analyzed two additional independent replicas of 1 million unique cDNA reads from the same blood draw.

This clonotype was detected a few times. It has no known antigen specificity. No per-base quality is available; no much larger clone lies one base away. Library generation was performed with 5' RACE. The sequencer was an Illumina HiSeq 2500. A second PCR of 7 to 11 cycles was performed with a sample-barcoded 5' primer and a J-beta primer mix. Each TCR beta cDNA molecule received a unique molecular identifier from a template-switch 5' adaptor carrying 12 random nucleotides. At least 2.5 million CDR3-containing paired-end reads were obtained from each sample. First-strand cDNA was synthesized from all RNA with the Mint cDNA synthesis kit, primed by a TRBC-specific oligonucleotide. After uracil-DNA glycosylase treatment, a first 18-cycle PCR used universal primers M1SS and BC2_uni_R on all cDNA. On the authors' methods: Normalization of each sample was performed by random selection of 1 million high-quality reads, each carrying a distinct molecular identifier. Instead of being binned into consensus sequences, reads that shared molecular identifiers were thrown out. CDR3 identification, clonotype clustering and error correction used MiTCR with a Q25 quality threshold and the strictest error-elimination algorithm. A nonparametric unseen species model with Euler transformation was used to estimate lower-bound total TCR beta diversity. Using fastp at Q25 and MiXCR, TCRdb reprocessed the public reads and kept productive beta chains. Rows with a matching CDR3 protein are joined into one entry that keeps the most common DNA and genes. Here the V and J calls rest on TCRdb's processing, not on the authors' analysis. Across this sample there are some 900,000 distinct CDR3 sequences, with less than 35% seen only once. The top ten hold 17% of the sample.

What the work shows at the level of the full study, not this receptor alone: As age increased, observed TCR beta diversity per million T cells dropped in a roughly linear way, and a significant reduction was already evident by age about 40. There was a strong correlation between observed TCR beta diversity and the percentage of naive T cells measured by flow cytometry. Conclusive comparison of naive and antigen-experienced compartments was prevented by the profiling of bulk unsorted PBMCs. The long-lived group showed more naive CD4+ T cells, fewer expanded clones and increased TCR diversity than the aged group, suggesting age selection. Total diversity estimates from one million sequenced T cells were considered lower bounds and underestimates. Because donor CMV infection status was unknown, age-related changes in expanded clonotypes were potentially confounded.

Per the germline V gene (reference sequence), SEHNR is the CDR1 and FQNEAQ is the CDR2. Its CDR3 holds 16 amino acids, cysteine through phenylalanine. Only CDR3 DNA remains: 48 bases, in frame from the first base. The trim is 2 bases for V and 3 bases for J, with a gap of 16 bases between the germline ends. Systemically healthy Caucasian individuals from Russia, approximately 39 in total and aged about 6 to 95 years, were included as donors. Each donor gave about 10 milliliters of peripheral blood, drawn into EDTA-treated Vacutainer tubes. Ficoll-Paque density-gradient centrifugation was used to isolate PBMCs, with at least 6 million per sample. Trizol reagent was used to extract total RNA from the PBMCs, yielding at least 6 micrograms per sample. For every donor, flow cytometry on a PBMC aliquot measured the percentage of naive CD45RAhigh/CD27high T cells.

The chain employs TRBV7-9 and TRBJ1-1; a tentative D match to TRBD1 spans 5 bases. Sequencing was carried out using blood. The receptor's source is an elderly woman in good health. The sequence in DNA is TGTGCCAGCAGCTTACGCATAGGGGCGGTAGACACTGAAGCTTTCTTT. The encoded protein is CASSLRIGAVDTEAFF.